The clone carrying this T cell receptor (beta chain) has only a few counts. Antigen unknown. The read halts 3 residues ahead of the CDR3 end, with the missing end drawn from the germline J gene. Method: immunoSEQ multiplex PCR; TCRdb's copy keeps in-frame clones and lacks some. In total the sample includes 20,000 to 30,000 clones, none of them seen once. The sample is drawn from a study of T cell clonality in common variable immunodeficiency. Germline CDR1 SGHRS, CDR2 YFSETQ. The length of the CDR3 is 16 residues. J was trimmed by 3 bases and V by 0 bases; bases with no gene match: 8. The study's findings and limits: CVID subjects had higher TCRbeta clonality than healthy controls, most marked in about a third. Fewer deletions and N-nucleotide insertions were reportedly seen in common variable immunodeficiency TCR beta sequences.

CVID subjects were some 15 female and under 35 male, aged about 8 to 70. Both groups were predominantly of Caucasian heritage. No CVID subject was ill or on immunomodulatory drugs when sampled. The sequence derives from a human donor with common variable immunodeficiency. V and J are TRBV5-1 and TRBJ2-7; 8 bases are shared with TRBD2. Sequencing input: peripheral blood mononuclear cells. Partial CDR3 DNA: TGCGCCAGCAGCTTGGAAACAAGCGGGGGTTTCTACGAG. Its translation: CASSLETSGGFYE. The entire CDR3 reads CASSLETSGGFYEQYF.